Below, 6 T cell receptor beta chains from the same sample are listed, as sequenced in a study of T cell repertoires in cytomegalovirus infection. TCRdb re-called the reads with MiXCR, one entry per CDR3 protein. The sample contains 650,000 to 900,000 distinct CDR3 sequences, about 31% of which appear only once. Which antigens these TCRs recognize remains unknown. Material: cultured CD8+ T cells from PBMCs, obtained from culture after CMV antigen stimulation. The receptors stem from a human donor in good health (CMV status not recorded). Some clones in this sample may be carry-over from other donors' samples.

In the case of this clonotype: It may be a read error: a sequence one base away is much more abundant. This sequence joins TRBV6-5 and TRBJ1-5; TRBD1 matches 9 bases. The CDR3 length is 18 residues. J gave up 4 bases and V 1 base, and 11 bases lay outside the gene matches. CDR1 MNHEY and CDR2 SVGAGI come from the germline V gene. In nucleotides, the CDR3 is TGTGCCAGCAGTTACTTGAGCTCGGACAGGGGTGGAAATCAGCCCCAGCATTTT. It is translated as CASSYLSSDRGGNQPQHF.

This clonotype showed up just a few times. One end of the junction varies from germline; a read error may be responsible. The chain employs TRBV7-8 and TRBJ2-2; TRBD1 matches 7 bases. The CDR3 spans 13 residues. Per the germline V gene, CDR1 is SGHVS and CDR2 is FQNEAQ. The CDR3 loop reads CASSLGGWRELFF. The CDR3 DNA reads TGTGCCAGCAGTTTAGGGGGCTGGCGGGAGCTGTTTTTT.

This clonotype was counted a few times. This chain joins TRBV6-6 and TRBJ1-5; 7 bases are shared with TRBD1. The length of the CDR3 is 16 residues. Trimming removed 5 bases from V and 10 bases from J; junction bases left unmatched: 17. Per germline, CDR1 MNHNY and CDR2 SVGAGI (reference sequence). Here the CDR3 reads CASSPTTGTADFPQHF. CDR3 DNA sequence: TGTGCCAGCAGTCCAACTACCGGGACAGCGGACTTCCCCCAGCATTTT.

The CDR3 reads CASSLNREYEQYF. CDR3 sequence (DNA): TGTGCCAGCAGCTTAAACAGGGAATACGAGCAGTACTTC. This sequence joins TRBV7-9 and TRBJ2-7; the D gene is possibly TRBD1 (6 bases). CDR3 size: 13 residues. Germline V lookup: CDR1 SEHNR, CDR2 FQNEAQ (reference sequence). Deletions cut 2 bases from V and 4 bases from J, with 9 bases between.

The gene calls are TRBV7-9 and TRBJ2-3; D is unresolved. Germline V gives CDR1 SEHNR, CDR2 FQNEAQ (reference sequence). The germline V and J ends were trimmed by 1 base and 2 bases, with 10 bases remaining between them. The CDR3 totals 15 residues. CDR3 region: CASSLGGFSTDTQYF. Here the CDR3 DNA reads TGTGCCAGCAGCTTAGGGGGATTCTCCACAGATACGCAGTATTTT.

This clonotype turned up a few times. The junction does not match germline at one end; this may be a read error. The chain links TRBV7-6 to TRBJ2-1; 11 bases are shared with TRBD2. The CDR3 consists of 15 residues. Germline V gene sequence: CDR1 SGHVS, CDR2 FNYEAQ. The CDR3 region is CASSSEPLAGGEQFF. The CDR3 DNA reads as TGTGCTAGCAGCTCAGAGCCCCTAGCGGGGGGTGAGCAGTTCTTC.